The T cell receptor (beta chain) described here comes from a study of post-analysis software for immune sequencing data. Study findings and constraints: Elevated frequency relative to controls characterized several TRBV segments in patients, TRBV5-6, TRBV5-1 and TRBV20-1 among them. F-measure co-clustering was strong for batch-matched samples.

The V segment lost 5 bases and the J segment 2 bases; nucleotides outside the gene matches: 6. The CDR3 runs 16 residues. Germline lookup yields CDR1 SEHNR and CDR2 FQNEAQ (reference sequence). This clonotype came up a few times. Its antigen remains unknown. The TCR beta cDNA libraries contained unique molecular identifiers. TCRdb redid the calling of the PCR reads with MiXCR, one entry per CDR3 protein. The sample records about 560,000 distinct CDR3 sequences, roughly 46% being singletons. This TCR derives from a girl aged 10 to 17 with multiple sclerosis. Sequencing input: blood. The chain has TRBV7-9 and TRBJ2-6; TRBD1 aligns across 7 bases. This CDR3 reads CASSLGQGAGANVLTF. The DNA of the CDR3 is TGTGCCAGCAGCCTGGGGCAGGGGGCTGGGGCCAACGTCCTGACTTTC. The full variable domain, its missing parts supplied by reference TRBV7-9 and TRBJ2-6, is DTGVSQNPRHKITKRGQNVTFRCDPISEHNRLYWYRQTLGQGPEFLTYFQNEAQLEKSRLLSDRFSAERPKGSFSTLEIQRTEQGDSAMYLCASSLGQGAGANVLTFGAGSRLTVL.